The next 2 T cell receptor beta chains were all read from a single sample in a study of cytomegalovirus exposure and HLA in healthy donors. With 60 Vbeta and 13 Jbeta primers, the PCR was carried out. This table comes from immunoSEQ multiplex PCR, and its TCRdb copy is limited to in-frame clones, with some not included. The table includes about 130,000 clones, 76% detected once. Material for sequencing was PBMCs. These receptors were taken from a female donor in good health and CMV-seropositive.

This clone was found once. This CDR3 is CASRQDRVRYEQYF. The DNA of the CDR3 is TGTGCCAGCAGGCAAGACAGGGTTCGATACGAGCAGTACTTC. This chain links TRBV6-5 with TRBJ2-7; 7 bases align to TRBD1. The V gene end was trimmed by 6 bases and the J gene end by 4 bases; junction bases not matched to a gene: 9. CDR1 and CDR2 from the germline V gene are MNHEY and SVGAGI. The CDR3 length is 14 residues.

This clone was seen a few times. This chain joins TRBV25-1 and TRBJ2-1, with 10 bases lining up with TRBD2. CDR3 length: 18 amino acids. V shed 3 bases and J 0 bases; nucleotides not matched to a gene: 8. In germline, CDR1 is MGHDK, CDR2 SYGVNS. CDR3 DNA: TGTGCCAGCAGTGATAGGCGGACTAGCGGAGGCTCCTACAATGAGCAGTTCTTC. The encoded protein is CASSDRRTSGGSYNEQFF.